The entry below describes one TCR beta chain. Here immunoSEQ multiplex PCR was the method, and the copy in TCRdb shows in-frame clones only, minus some. The sample lists approximately 48,000 clones; about nine tenths were seen once. This sample is part of a study of regulatory and conventional T cells in RAG deficiency. Germline CDR1 is SGHTA and CDR2 is FQGNSA. Trimming left V 5 bases short and J 5 bases short, with 12 bases between. The CDR3 consists of 13 residues. The sorted conventional CD4+ T cells were CD25-low and CD127-high, with genomic DNA sequenced. The sample also formed part of further work on regulatory T cells. This second study notes: The PCR used 52 TRBV and 13 TRBJ primers.

Sequences were obtained from CD4+ effector T cells sorted from blood. V usage is TRBV7-2 and J usage is TRBJ2-5; D perhaps matches TRBD1 (6 bases). This receptor was taken from a human donor in good health. CDR3 coding DNA: TGTGCCAGCAGCGTCAGGGGAAAGGAGACCCAGTACTTC. Protein sequence: CASSVRGKETQYF.